This TCR beta chain originates from a study of shared clonotypes between healthy human individuals. Study-level information: Per-donor plates numbered three CD4 naive, three CD4 memory, two CD8 naive and one CD8 memory.

Study findings and constraints: Collection of samples was limited to blood; tissue repertoires likely differ. Rarefaction analysis demonstrated incomplete sorted-subset sequencing notwithstanding large depth.

CDR3 length equals 14 residues. The trim removed 3 bases at V and 4 bases at J, leaving 5 bases unmatched. Germline lookup yields CDR1 MGHRA and CDR2 YSYEKL. Sequencing used immunoSEQ multiplex PCR; TCRdb keeps in-frame clones, though not all of them. The repertoire holds hundreds of thousands of clones, with 95% to 97% as singletons. CD45RO-negative, CCR7-positively selected cells formed the naive CD8 fraction, excluding terminally differentiated effector memory CD45RA+ cells. Every contributor of samples was a Caucasian grown-up residing in Nashville, Tennessee. Concerning this clone: Its antigen is not known.

The specimen sequenced was naive CD8+ T cells sorted from blood. The rearrangement links TRBV4-1 to TRBJ1-1; TRBD1 agrees at 7 bases. The TCR originated in a woman aged 30 to 39 in good health. CDR3 nucleotide sequence: TGCGCCAGCAGCCAGTGGACAGGTGGCACTGAAGCTTTCTTT. It is translated as CASSQWTGGTEAFF.